This T cell receptor (beta chain) was retrieved from a study of cytomegalovirus exposure and HLA in healthy donors. General observations from the study: As a later analysis showed, several of the most significant clusters appeared to be linked to common viral pathogens.

A few counts support this clone. Its antigen remains unknown. It was with 60 Vbeta and 13 Jbeta primers that the PCR ran. TCRdb's table, derived via immunoSEQ multiplex PCR, lists solely in-frame clones and lacks some. The table lists 150,000 to 200,000 clones, around 80% of them singletons. The sequencing sample was made of PBMCs. This clonotype was sampled from a male donor in good health and CMV-seronegative.

The DNA of the CDR3 is TGTGCCACTACTCGGGGACAGGGCTATAATCAGCCCCAGCATTTT. This gives the protein CATTRGQGYNQPQHF. The J gene is TRBJ1-5, the V gene TRBV15, with 9 positions matching TRBD1. Germline V gene sequence: CDR1 LNHNV, CDR2 YYDKDF (reference sequence). The length of the CDR3 is 15 residues. V was clipped by 9 bases and J by 4 bases; unmatched bases: 10.